The rows below give T cell receptor beta chains drawn from one sample of a study of identical twins. TCRdb recomputed calls from the 5' RACE reads with MiXCR, one row per CDR3 protein. Of roughly 720,000 distinct CDR3 sequences in the sample, 18% were seen once. These data also formed part of another study, on T cells expressing NK-cell markers.

Sequencing input: PBMCs. Source of these receptors: a woman aged 18 to 35 in good health. Both conserved end residues are part of each CDR3. Fields, in order: D gene, V gene, J gene, clone size, CDR3 DNA, CDR3 protein. The D gene is left open where the match is weak. Clone sizes are given selectively: once, few, many, or a class where the clone is expanded.

D: TRBD2
V: TRBV7-2
J: TRBJ2-3
size: once
DNA: TGTGCCAGCAGCGACCAGCGGGGGGGCTTAGATACGCAGTATTTT
CDR3: CASSDQRGGLDTQYF

D: -
V: TRBV7-9
J: TRBJ2-2
size: -
DNA: TGTGCCAGCAGCTCAGGACTACAGCCGAACACCGGGGAGCTGTTTTTT
CDR3: CASSSGLQPNTGELFF

D: TRBD1
V: TRBV4-2
J: TRBJ1-6
size: -
DNA: TGTGCCAGCAGCCAAGGATCACAGGGGCAAGGGAATTCACCCCTCCACTTT
CDR3: CASSQGSQGQGNSPLHF

D: TRBD1
V: TRBV20-1
J: TRBJ2-5
size: -
DNA: TGCAGTGCTAGGCGACAGGGTTCGGAGGAGACCCAGTACTTC
CDR3: CSARRQGSEETQYF

D: TRBD1
V: TRBV19
J: TRBJ2-7
size: -
DNA: TGTGCCAGTAGTGGGGCCGGGACAGGTATGCACGAGCAGTACTTC
CDR3: CASSGAGTGMHEQYF

D: -
V: TRBV4-3
J: TRBJ2-7
size: few
DNA: TGCGCCAGCAGCCAAGATTCTGCGGAAACCTACGAGCAGTACTTC
CDR3: CASSQDSAETYEQYF

D: -
V: TRBV7-3
J: TRBJ2-2
size: -
DNA: TGTGCCAGCAGTTCCGGGGCCGGCACCGGGGAGCTGTTTTTT
CDR3: CASSSGAGTGELFF

D: -
V: TRBV12-3/TRBV12-4
J: TRBJ2-7
size: -
DNA: TGTGCCAGCAGTTATAATATCAGAGCCGAGCAGTACTTC
CDR3: CASSYNIRAEQYF

D: TRBD2
V: TRBV20-1
J: TRBJ2-2
size: few
DNA: TGCAGTGCTCCTCTTAGCGGGGGGGCCGACGGGGAGCTGTTTTTT
CDR3: CSAPLSGGADGELFF

D: -
V: TRBV2
J: TRBJ2-7
size: -
DNA: TGTGCCAGCTACAGGGAAAGCGGCTACGAGCAGTACTTC
CDR3: CASYRESGYEQYF

D: TRBD2
V: TRBV29-1
J: TRBJ2-3
size: -
DNA: TGCAGCGTCCGACCCTTAGGGCTAGCGGGAGCAGATACGCAGTATTTT
CDR3: CSVRPLGLAGADTQYF

D: TRBD1
V: TRBV12-3/TRBV12-4
J: TRBJ1-6
size: -
DNA: TGTGCCAGCAGTGACGCGACAGGGGACTTAGCCCTCCACTTT
CDR3: CASSDATGDLALHF

D: -
V: TRBV20-1
J: TRBJ2-1
size: -
DNA: TGCAGTGCAGACGGACAGAGCTCCTACAATGAGCAGTTCTTC
CDR3: CSADGQSSYNEQFF

D: -
V: TRBV5-1
J: TRBJ2-7
size: -
DNA: TGCGCCATCTTTAAACGCGAGCAGTACTTC
CDR3: CAIFKREQYF

D: -
V: TRBV12-3/TRBV12-4
J: TRBJ2-1
size: -
DNA: TGTGCCAGCAGTACAAACAGGGCCACCTACAATGAGCAGTTCTTC
CDR3: CASSTNRATYNEQFF

D: TRBD2
V: TRBV6-2/TRBV6-3
J: TRBJ2-7
size: few
DNA: TGTGCCAGCGTAAGGGATAGCGGGAGTTACGAGCAGTACTTC
CDR3: CASVRDSGSYEQYF

D: -
V: TRBV7-9
J: TRBJ2-7
size: many
DNA: TGTGCCAGCAGCTTATCCGGGGGATACGAGCAGTACTTC
CDR3: CASSLSGGYEQYF

D: TRBD1
V: TRBV5-5
J: TRBJ2-7
size: -
DNA: TGTGCCAGCAGCGCCCACAGGGGTCGCAGCTCCTACGAGCAGTACTTC
CDR3: CASSAHRGRSSYEQYF

D: -
V: TRBV12-3/TRBV12-4
J: TRBJ2-7
size: few
DNA: TGTGCCAGCAGTTTTGGGTACTCCTACGAGCAGTACTTC
CDR3: CASSFGYSYEQYF

D: TRBD2
V: TRBV5-1
J: TRBJ2-1
size: many
DNA: TGCGCCAGCAGCCCGGCCTTGCCGGGACTAGCGGGCAGTAGCTCCTACAATGAGCAGTTCTTC
CDR3: CASSPALPGLAGSSSYNEQFF

D: -
V: TRBV29-1
J: TRBJ1-3
size: -
DNA: TGCAGCGTTGAAGACCCTAAAGATGTCTCTGGAAACACCATATATTTT
CDR3: CSVEDPKDVSGNTIYF

D: TRBD2
V: TRBV2
J: TRBJ2-3
size: few
DNA: TGTGCCAGCGGACTAGCGGGGACCACAGATACGCAGTATTTT
CDR3: CASGLAGTTDTQYF

D: -
V: TRBV7-2
J: TRBJ2-3
size: many
DNA: TGTGCCAGCAGCACAGGGACTTCACGGTATAGCACAGATACGCAGTATTTT
CDR3: CASSTGTSRYSTDTQYF

D: -
V: TRBV20-1
J: TRBJ1-1
size: -
DNA: TGCAGTGCTTCCGACCTCATGAACACTGAAGCTTTCTTT
CDR3: CSASDLMNTEAFF

D: -
V: TRBV29-1
J: TRBJ2-5
size: few
DNA: TGCAGCGTAAGTCACATCCAAGAGACCCAGTACTTC
CDR3: CSVSHIQETQYF

D: -
V: TRBV4-2
J: TRBJ2-3
size: -
DNA: TGTGCCAGCAGCCGTGGGTGGAAGACGGAGGTTAGCACAGATACGCAGTATTTT
CDR3: CASSRGWKTEVSTDTQYF

D: TRBD2
V: TRBV12-3/TRBV12-4
J: TRBJ2-3
size: few
DNA: TGTGCCAGCATCCCGGGACTAAACACAGATACGCAGTATTTT
CDR3: CASIPGLNTDTQYF

D: TRBD2
V: TRBV12-3/TRBV12-4
J: TRBJ2-7
size: few
DNA: TGTGCCAGCAGTTTACGTAGAAGGGGACTACACCGCTCCTACGAGCAGTACTTC
CDR3: CASSLRRRGLHRSYEQYF

D: TRBD1
V: TRBV7-9
J: TRBJ2-1
size: -
DNA: TGTGCCAGCAGCTTGCCTAGGACAGGGGTTTCTGAGCAGTTCTTC
CDR3: CASSLPRTGVSEQFF

D: -
V: TRBV12-3/TRBV12-4
J: TRBJ2-1
size: -
DNA: TGTGCCAGCAGGACCGACTTGTTCTGGGAGCAGTTCTTC
CDR3: CASRTDLFWEQFF

D: TRBD2
V: TRBV10-3
J: TRBJ2-5
size: -
DNA: TGTGCCATCAGGGGTAGCGGGGGGGCGTCGGAGACCCAGTACTTC
CDR3: CAIRGSGGASETQYF

D: -
V: TRBV5-1
J: TRBJ1-1
size: -
DNA: TGCGCCAGCAGCGCCGGTGCTTCGAACACTGAAGCTTTCTTT
CDR3: CASSAGASNTEAFF

D: -
V: TRBV12-3/TRBV12-4
J: TRBJ2-7
size: -
DNA: TGTGCCAGCAAGGGCAGGCAGGGCGAGCAGTACTTC
CDR3: CASKGRQGEQYF

D: TRBD2
V: TRBV11-1
J: TRBJ2-3
size: -
DNA: TGTGCCAGCAGCCCGATCCTTGGACTAGCGGGGGGGTCGGATACGCAGTATTTT
CDR3: CASSPILGLAGGSDTQYF

D: TRBD2
V: TRBV12-3/TRBV12-4
J: TRBJ2-1
size: -
DNA: TGTGCCTGCAGTTTGAGGGTCAGCGGGGGGCGGGGGTACAATGAGCAGTTCTTC
CDR3: CACSLRVSGGRGYNEQFF

D: TRBD2
V: TRBV20-1
J: TRBJ2-7
size: -
DNA: TGCAGTGCTGGGGCTAGCGGGAGGGGGGCCTACGAGCAGTACTTC
CDR3: CSAGASGRGAYEQYF

D: TRBD2
V: TRBV20-1
J: TRBJ2-3
size: few
DNA: TGCAGTGCTAGCCTAGCGGCTAGCACAGATACGCAGTATTTT
CDR3: CSASLAASTDTQYF

D: TRBD2
V: TRBV6-1
J: TRBJ2-2
size: many
DNA: TGTGCCAGCAGCACGGGAGGGCGGTACGGGGAGCTGTTTTTT
CDR3: CASSTGGRYGELFF

D: -
V: TRBV4-3
J: TRBJ2-5
size: -
DNA: TGCGCCAGCAGCCAAGATCAGACCCAAGAGACCCAGTACTTC
CDR3: CASSQDQTQETQYF

D: TRBD1
V: TRBV6-5
J: TRBJ1-5
size: few
DNA: TGTGCCAGCAGTAACCGACAGGGGAAGGCGGGCAATCAGCCCCAGCATTTT
CDR3: CASSNRQGKAGNQPQHF

D: -
V: TRBV6-2/TRBV6-3
J: TRBJ2-1
size: -
DNA: TGTGCCAGCAGTCACAGGAATGAGCAGTTCTTC
CDR3: CASSHRNEQFF

D: TRBD1
V: TRBV5-1
J: TRBJ1-1
size: few
DNA: TGCGCCAGCAGCTCGTCCGGGACAGGACGGACTGAAGCTTTCTTT
CDR3: CASSSSGTGRTEAFF

D: TRBD1
V: TRBV12-3/TRBV12-4
J: TRBJ1-2
size: few
DNA: TGTGCCAGCAGCCGTACCGGGACAGGGTCTCATGGCTACACCTTC
CDR3: CASSRTGTGSHGYTF

D: TRBD1
V: TRBV5-1
J: TRBJ1-1
size: -
DNA: TGCGCCAGCAGCTCGGACAGGCGGACTGGAATGGCTTTCTTT
CDR3: CASSSDRRTGMAFF

D: -
V: TRBV5-5
J: TRBJ1-2
size: -
DNA: TGTGCCAGCAGCTTAATACCCGGAGGTGGCTACACCTTC
CDR3: CASSLIPGGGYTF

D: -
V: TRBV12-3/TRBV12-4
J: TRBJ2-1
size: many
DNA: TGTGCCAGCAGCCCGTTGAGCTCCTACAATGAGCAGTTCTTC
CDR3: CASSPLSSYNEQFF

D: -
V: TRBV6-2/TRBV6-3
J: TRBJ1-5
size: few
DNA: TGTGCCAGCAGCCTTCCTCGAGGCAGCGTTTTACAGCATTTT
CDR3: CASSLPRGSVLQHF

D: -
V: TRBV5-8
J: TRBJ2-3
size: many
DNA: TGTGCCAGCAGCCAGGCCATAGGTAACACAGATACGCAGTATTTT
CDR3: CASSQAIGNTDTQYF